This TCR beta chain was identified during a study of blood T cells in healthy people across ages. The sample providers were healthy Caucasian people from Russia, aged roughly 6 to 95. A minimum of 7 million PBMCs was isolated per sample. Next came a second PCR, run for about 7 to 12 cycles, which used a sample-barcoded 5' primer along with a J-beta primer mix. TCRdb re-called the 5' RACE reads with MiXCR, one entry per CDR3 protein. Here the sample spans some 1.5 million distinct CDR3 sequences, 28% being singletons. The CDR3 sequence is 13 residues long. CDR1 is SGHAT, CDR2 FQNNGV, per germline. The V gene end was trimmed by 11 bases and the J gene end by 13 bases; junction bases not matched to a gene: 13.

The source is a woman aged 25 to 39 in good health. The chain uses TRBV11-2 and TRBJ2-4; TRBD2 matches at 11 bases. Source material: blood. CDR3 in amino acids: CACRVAGGLEQYF. The CDR3 region has the DNA TGTGCCTGTCGGGTAGCGGGAGGGCTGGAGCAGTACTTC. The full variable domain, with the rest looked up from reference TRBV11-2 and TRBJ2-4, is EAGVAQSPRYKIIEKRQSVAFWCNPISGHATLYWYQQILGQGPKLLIQFQNNGVVDDSQLPKDRFSAERLKGVDSTLKIQPAKLEDSAVYLCACRVAGGLEQYFGAGTRLSVL.